This is a list of T cell receptor beta chains from one sample in a study of identical twins. TCRdb re-derived calls from the 5' RACE reads in MiXCR, one entry per CDR3 protein. This table holds about 530,000 distinct CDR3 sequences, about 15% found once. This same sample was also part of a study on yellow fever vaccine responses in identical twins.

Material for sequencing was CD4+ T cells sorted from blood. These receptors were collected from a woman between 18 and 30 years old in good health. CDR3s include the opening cysteine and the closing phenylalanine or tryptophan.

TRBV6-2/TRBV6-3,TRBJ2-7,CASTDRSYEQYF
TRBV19,TRBJ2-1,CASSPWGQGFFNEQFF
TRBV24-1,TRBJ2-2,CATSDTGGLAGVIGELFF
TRBV12-3/TRBV12-4,TRBJ2-1,CASSFGQTYNEQFF
TRBV28,TRBJ2-6,CASSLYGGSVTF
TRBV20-1,TRBJ2-1,CSASGRGKDEQFF
TRBV3-1,TRBJ2-2,CATDRGLTGELFF
TRBV20-1,TRBJ2-7,CSAFAGKDYEQYF
TRBV12-3/TRBV12-4,TRBJ2-2,CASRPGGTSGVRELFF
TRBV15,TRBJ2-1,CATSRATGGLDEQFF
TRBV28,TRBJ1-5,CASSLRTGRQPQHF
TRBV6-1,TRBJ1-2,CASRSITGDNYGYTF
TRBV7-8,TRBJ2-5,CASSRQAVRQETQYF
TRBV20-1,TRBJ2-5,CSARWLAGRETQYF
TRBV12-5,TRBJ1-2,CASGFRGESAYYGYTF
TRBV12-3/TRBV12-4,TRBJ1-5,CASNMNSQPQHF
TRBV20-1,TRBJ2-5,CSARGTFGGQQETQYF
TRBV20-1,TRBJ1-5,CSAEQGSWSNQPQHF
TRBV5-1,TRBJ2-3,CASSLVALGQGSDTQYF
TRBV28,TRBJ1-1,CASSFYRGWVGMNTEAFF
TRBV9,TRBJ2-4,CASSGTSISNIQYF
TRBV29-1,TRBJ1-2,CSARFGLVGYTF
TRBV27,TRBJ2-5,CASSSLGAGDTQYF
TRBV7-2,TRBJ1-3,CASSFHRVSPAIYF
TRBV15,TRBJ2-3,CATSSPLTGTDTQYF
TRBV27,TRBJ2-5,CASSPAPTGLGTQYF
TRBV3-1,TRBJ2-7,CASSHRLADPSYEQYF
TRBV27,TRBJ2-5,CASSPGTSGIGETQYF
TRBV6-1,TRBJ2-1,CASRRGRGLNNEQFF
TRBV4-1,TRBJ1-5,CASSQDRTQPQHF
TRBV12-3/TRBV12-4,TRBJ2-1,CASSPGLGVRQFF
TRBV5-5,TRBJ2-1,CASSLPGLNSEQFF
TRBV12-3/TRBV12-4,TRBJ2-1,CASSFPDFGPVGGIPNEQFF
TRBV20-1,TRBJ2-2,CSARSGSGVSGELFF
TRBV10-3,TRBJ2-5,CAISVGRAQETQYF
TRBV20-1,TRBJ2-3,CSARLAGAHSTDTQYF
TRBV5-1,TRBJ2-3,CASRPGQGASSGRAIDTQYF
TRBV12-3/TRBV12-4,TRBJ1-4,CASSLFSGQNEKLFF
TRBV3-1,TRBJ2-1,CASSPGLPDNEQFF
TRBV3-1,TRBJ2-1,CASSHLSGSLDNEQFF
TRBV20-1,TRBJ2-3,CSARPSSADTQYF
TRBV6-5,TRBJ2-1,CASSSSSGRGSSYNEQFF
TRBV20-1,TRBJ2-2,CSARETGFNTGELFF
TRBV20-1,TRBJ1-5,CSARAPNSNQPQHF
TRBV9,TRBJ2-1,CASSVGGAAYNEQFF
TRBV29-1,TRBJ2-7,CTIQKGGSYEQYF
TRBV6-2/TRBV6-3,TRBJ2-1,CASSYSLAGGIPLGNEQFF
TRBV5-1,TRBJ2-5,CASSLEDETQYF
TRBV9,TRBJ2-3,CASSLEGTETDTQYF
TRBV27,TRBJ1-1,CASSIRQRKNTEAFF
TRBV6-5,TRBJ2-1,CASSSRGAGLNNEQFF
TRBV5-1,TRBJ1-2,CASSPGQQDGYTF
TRBV28,TRBJ2-2,CASSLFRDRDRDGTGELFF
TRBV15,TRBJ2-1,CATSATAGAPYNEQFF